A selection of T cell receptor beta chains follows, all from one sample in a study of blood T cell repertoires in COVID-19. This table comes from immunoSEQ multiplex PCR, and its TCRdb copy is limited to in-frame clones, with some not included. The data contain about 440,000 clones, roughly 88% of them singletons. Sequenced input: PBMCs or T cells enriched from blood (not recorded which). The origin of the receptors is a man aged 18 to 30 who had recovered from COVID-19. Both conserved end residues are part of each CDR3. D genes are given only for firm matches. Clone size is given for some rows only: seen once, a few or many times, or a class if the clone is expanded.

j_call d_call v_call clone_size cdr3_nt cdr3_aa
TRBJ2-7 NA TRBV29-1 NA TGCAGCGTTGAGGTGGGCGGGTCCTACGAGCAGTACTTC CSVEVGGSYEQYF
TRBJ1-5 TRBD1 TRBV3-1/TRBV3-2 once TGTGCCAGCAGCCCTCGGGACAGGGTCGGGCAGCCCCAGCATTTT CASSPRDRVGQPQHF
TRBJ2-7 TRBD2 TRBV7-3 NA TGTGCCAGCAGCTTAGGGACTAGGTCGAACGAGCAGTACTTC CASSLGTRSNEQYF
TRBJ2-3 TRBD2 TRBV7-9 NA TGTGCCAGCAGCCCCGGGGGGGACCTGGGTACGCAGTATTTT CASSPGGDLGTQYF
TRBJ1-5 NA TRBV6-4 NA TGTGCCAGCAGCCAGGGTAGCAATCAGCCCCAGCATTTT CASSQGSNQPQHF
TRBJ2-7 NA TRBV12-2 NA TGTGCAAGTCGCTACCAAACAGGGAAAGACTGGGGTTCCTACGAGCAGTACTTC CASRYQTGKDWGSYEQYF
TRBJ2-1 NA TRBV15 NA TGTGCCACCAGCAGAGGCGGGCAGATCTCCTACAATGAGCAGTTCTTC CATSRGGQISYNEQFF
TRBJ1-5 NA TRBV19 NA TGTGCCAGTAGTCGGCGGAGGTTGGGCAATCAGCCCCAGCATTTT CASSRRRLGNQPQHF
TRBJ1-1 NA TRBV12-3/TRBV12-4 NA TGTGCCAGCAGATTCGTTCCGAACACTGAAGCTTTCTTT CASRFVPNTEAFF
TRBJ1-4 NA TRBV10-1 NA TGCGCCAGCAGTGAGTCTCTAGCTGGAAAACTGTTTTTT CASSESLAGKLFF
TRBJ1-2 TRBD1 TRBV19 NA TGTGCCAGTAGTATAGACTACGGGACAGGGCGCCATGGCTACACCTTC CASSIDYGTGRHGYTF
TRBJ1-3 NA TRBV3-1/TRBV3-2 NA TGTGCCAGCAGCCGGAGTATTTCCCCAAGTGGGTACTCTGGAAACACCATATATTTT CASSRSISPSGYSGNTIYF
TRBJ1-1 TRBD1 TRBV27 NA TGTGCCAGCAGTCCCCGACAGGGGAGGAGGACTGAAGCTTTCTTT CASSPRQGRRTEAFF
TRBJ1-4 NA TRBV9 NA TGTGCCAGCAGCGTATCAGGGGCGGCTAATGAAAAACTGTTTTTT CASSVSGAANEKLFF
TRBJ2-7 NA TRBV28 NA TGTGCCAGCAGCCCAGGGCTGACCCTGCCCTACGAGCAGTACTTC CASSPGLTLPYEQYF
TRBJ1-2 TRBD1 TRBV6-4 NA TGTGCCAGCAATCGGACAGGGACTATAGGCTATGGCTACACCTTC CASNRTGTIGYGYTF
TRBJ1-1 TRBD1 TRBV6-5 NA TGTGCCAGCAGTAACGACAGGGGGCACACTGAAGCTTTCTTT CASSNDRGHTEAFF
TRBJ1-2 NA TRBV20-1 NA TGCAGTGCAACAGCTAACTATGGCTACACCTTC CSATANYGYTF
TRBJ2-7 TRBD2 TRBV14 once TGTGCCAGCAGTCCGGGACTAGCGGGGGGGCTGCACGAGCAGTACTTC CASSPGLAGGLHEQYF
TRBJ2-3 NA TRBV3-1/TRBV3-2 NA TGTGCCAGCAGCTCCGCCGCGGAGGAGACAGATACGCAGTATTTT CASSSAAEETDTQYF
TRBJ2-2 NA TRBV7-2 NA TGTGCCAGCAGCTTGCAGGTTTCCGGGGAGCTGTTTTTT CASSLQVSGELFF
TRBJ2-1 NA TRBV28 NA TGTGCCAGCAGGGAGGGGTCTAGCTACGGTGAGCAGTTCTTC CASREGSSYGEQFF
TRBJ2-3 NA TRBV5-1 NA TGCGCCAGCAGCAAATTCTCCGGGACACTGGAAGATACGCAGTATTTT CASSKFSGTLEDTQYF
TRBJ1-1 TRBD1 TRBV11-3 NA TGTGCCAGCAGCTGGAGCAGGGGGTTGAACACTGAAGCTTTCTTT CASSWSRGLNTEAFF
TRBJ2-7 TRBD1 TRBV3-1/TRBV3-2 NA TGTGCCAGCAGCTCCGGGACAGGGCCCTACGAGCAGTACTTC CASSSGTGPYEQYF
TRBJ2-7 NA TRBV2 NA TGTGCCAGCAGTGAAGTTGGCAGGGTCTACGAGCAGTACTTC CASSEVGRVYEQYF
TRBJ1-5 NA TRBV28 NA TGTGCCAGCAGTCTCCGGAGACGTCAGCCCCAGCATTTT CASSLRRRQPQHF
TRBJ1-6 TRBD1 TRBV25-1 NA TGCGCCAGTCGGTTCGGGACAGGGAATTCACCCCTCCACTTT CASRFGTGNSPLHF
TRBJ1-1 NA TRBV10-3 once TGTGCGATTGGAGAGTACGGGAACACTGAAGCTTTCTTT CAIGEYGNTEAFF
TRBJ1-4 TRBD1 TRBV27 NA TGTGCCAGCAGTTTGGAGACAGGGGGCAAGGAAAAACTGTTTTTT CASSLETGGKEKLFF
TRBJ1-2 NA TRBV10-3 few TGTGCCACCGTCCCATGGGAGGGTGGCTACACCTTC CATVPWEGGYTF
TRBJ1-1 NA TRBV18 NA TGTGCCAGCTCATACGAGGGCCTTGAAGCTTTCTTT CASSYEGLEAFF
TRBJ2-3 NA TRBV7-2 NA TGTGCCAGCAGCCTCCCCGATACGCAGTATTTT CASSLPDTQYF